Listed below are T cell receptor beta chains from one sample, sequenced in a study of regulatory T cells in long-lasting Graves disease. TCRdb reprocessed the multiplex PCR reads via MiXCR and lists one record per CDR3 protein. The sample lists hundreds of thousands of distinct CDR3 sequences; approximately 22% were seen once. This specimen was peripheral blood mononuclear cells (PBMCs), taken when the disease was refractory, from a patient treated with antithyroid drugs. Receptors were obtained from a female donor with Graves disease. Each CDR3 is given without its conserved first and last residue.

TRBV7-3	TRBJ2-2	ASRRGNTGELF
TRBV28	TRBJ1-6	ASSPRIGQGHNSPLH
TRBV3-1	TRBJ1-2	ASSPVGGVGYGYT
TRBV2	TRBJ2-5	ASTLRLGGRETQY
TRBV27	TRBJ2-7	ASSLVQGGSEQY
TRBV30	TRBJ2-5	AWGGTSGTRETQY
TRBV2	TRBJ2-7	ASKRDSYSYEQY
TRBV4-2	TRBJ2-1	ASSQDAASVSNEQF
TRBV7-2	TRBJ2-7	ASSTTSGRAYEQY
TRBV6-1	TRBJ2-1	ASRLDGDNEQF
TRBV7-3	TRBJ2-2	ASSMGPNTGELF
TRBV14	TRBJ1-1	ASSQDSPLMNTEAF
TRBV28	TRBJ1-2	ASSLFDQPLSYGYT
TRBV29-1	TRBJ2-5	SVVVSLGGETQY
TRBV20-1	TRBJ2-6	SARAADRINSGANVLT
TRBV27	TRBJ2-2	ASSQDRSGTGELF
TRBV19	TRBJ2-7	ASSSSGTSVYEQY
TRBV5-1	TRBJ2-5	ATRVGGDQETQY
TRBV7-2	TRBJ2-1	ASSLRGSYNEQF
TRBV27	TRBJ1-2	ASSERSGTGGGYT
TRBV7-2	TRBJ1-1	ASSLSAGEAF
TRBV12-3/TRBV12-4	TRBJ1-1	ASSWGQGMGDTEAF
TRBV7-7	TRBJ1-4	ASSPNDRVEKLF
TRBV7-2	TRBJ1-3	ASSPTILRGLNTIY
TRBV20-1	TRBJ1-5	SAIDRGQGQPQH
TRBV20-1	TRBJ2-7	SATSGLALSYEQY
TRBV5-1	TRBJ1-2	ASSLSQGRANYGYT
TRBV6-1	TRBJ1-5	ASSPTLGLNQPQH
TRBV2	TRBJ1-5	ASRDLENQPQH
TRBV7-2	TRBJ2-5	ASSPPSGTGGQETQY
TRBV9	TRBJ2-1	ASSAGASGRAFDEQF
TRBV4-2	TRBJ2-5	ASSQAGRGETQY
TRBV28	TRBJ2-1	ASSLWSLGPGLRDNEQF
TRBV6-5	TRBJ1-1	ASSYSGVEAF